The rows below give T cell receptor beta chains drawn from one sample of a study of cytomegalovirus exposure and HLA in healthy donors. Method: immunoSEQ multiplex PCR; TCRdb's copy keeps in-frame clones and lacks some. The table includes fewer than 130,000 clones, around three quarters detected once. The material sequenced was PBMCs. The receptors originated from a woman aged 25 to 45 in good health and CMV-seronegative. CDR3s include the opening cysteine and the closing phenylalanine or tryptophan. Fields, in order: clone size, J gene, D gene, V gene, CDR3 DNA, CDR3 protein. D genes are given only for firm matches. Where a row states a size, it is once, few, many or the class of an expanded clone; other rows omit it.

>NA|TRBJ1-1|TRBD1|TRBV18
TGTGCCAGCTCACCACTCGAGGACAGGGCTGAAGCTTTCTTT
CASSPLEDRAEAFF
>NA|TRBJ2-1|NA|TRBV21-1
TGTGCCAGCAGCACCTCGGACAGGGGTAATGAGCAGTTCTTC
CASSTSDRGNEQFF
>NA|TRBJ2-3|TRBD2|TRBV7-6
TGTGCCAGCAGCCTCATGACTAGCGGGGGGGCAGATACGCAGTATTTT
CASSLMTSGGADTQYF
>NA|TRBJ1-1|TRBD1|TRBV25-1
TGTGCCAGCAGCGGGACAGGGATGAACACTGAAGCTTTCTTT
CASSGTGMNTEAFF
>NA|TRBJ2-2|NA|TRBV9
TGTGCCAGCAGCGTAGGACGAGGCGGGGCGGGAACCGGGGAGCTGTTTTTT
CASSVGRGGAGTGELFF
>NA|TRBJ1-2|NA|TRBV6-5
TGTGCCAGCAGTTACTCTGGGGGGGCAGGAGTTTATGGCTACACCTTC
CASSYSGGAGVYGYTF
>NA|TRBJ1-5|NA|TRBV6-5
TGTGCCAGCAGTTCTACCAATCAGCCCCAGCATTTT
CASSSTNQPQHF
>NA|TRBJ2-1|NA|TRBV20-1
TGCAGTCGGACTACCTCCAATGAGCAGTTCTTC
CSRTTSNEQFF
>NA|TRBJ2-3|NA|TRBV19
TGTGCCAGTGGGGCAGGGTACCCAGATACGCAGTATTTT
CASGAGYPDTQYF
>NA|TRBJ2-1|TRBD2|TRBV11-2
TGTGCCAGCAGCTCACCCTGGACTAGCGGGGTCCTCGATGAGCAGTTCTTC
CASSSPWTSGVLDEQFF
>NA|TRBJ2-1|TRBD1|TRBV9
TGTGCCAGCAGCGTAGTGACAGGGGGTGAGCAGTTCTTC
CASSVVTGGEQFF
>NA|TRBJ1-1|NA|TRBV7-2
TGTGCCAGCAGACTAACTACAGGGAGAACTGAAGCTTTCTTT
CASRLTTGRTEAFF
>NA|TRBJ1-6|NA|TRBV25-1
TGTGCCAGCAGACTCGGGGGGAATTCACCCCTCCACTTT
CASRLGGNSPLHF
>once|TRBJ1-6|NA|TRBV6-1
TGTGCCAGCACCATCGGTGGCGGTTATAATTCACCCCTCCACTTT
CASTIGGGYNSPLHF
>NA|TRBJ2-7|TRBD1|TRBV4-3
TGCGCCAGCAGCCAAGGGGGCAGGGGGTACGAGCAGTACTTC
CASSQGGRGYEQYF
>NA|TRBJ2-7|NA|TRBV5-5
TGTGCCAGCAGCTTGGCCGGGGGTTTGCGGTACTTC
CASSLAGGLRYF
>once|TRBJ2-7|NA|TRBV29-1
TGCAGCGTTGGAGGATCCTACGAGCAGTACTTC
CSVGGSYEQYF
>NA|TRBJ2-7|NA|TRBV27
TGTGCCAGCAGGCGAGGGGGCTCCTACGAGCAGTACTTC
CASRRGGSYEQYF
>NA|TRBJ1-1|NA|TRBV28
TGTGCCAGCAGCCCGGAGGAGTGGACTGAAGCTTTCTTT
CASSPEEWTEAFF
>NA|TRBJ2-5|NA|TRBV30
TGTGCCTGGAGTGTCTTGTTAGCCCAGTACTTC
CAWSVLLAQYF
>NA|TRBJ1-5|NA|TRBV25-1
TGTGCCAGCAGTGAATATTCGGGTCAGCCCCAGCATTTT
CASSEYSGQPQHF
>NA|TRBJ2-7|NA|TRBV9
TGTGCCAGCAGCGTAGAGGCAGTGGGGCCCAGCGAGCAGTACTTC
CASSVEAVGPSEQYF
>NA|TRBJ1-2|NA|TRBV7-9
TGTGCCAGCAGCCAGATGTCTGTGGACTATGGCTACACCTTC
CASSQMSVDYGYTF
>NA|TRBJ2-3|NA|TRBV7-9
TGTGCCAGCAGGTTAATGTCACAGGGCACAGATACGCAGTATTTT
CASRLMSQGTDTQYF
>NA|TRBJ2-1|NA|TRBV4-3
TGCGCCAGCAGCCAGATCGACAGGCCCTACAATGAGCAGTTCTTC
CASSQIDRPYNEQFF
>NA|TRBJ1-1|TRBD1|TRBV7-8
TGTGCCAGCAGCTTAGTGCCGGGACAGCCTAACACTGAAGCTTTCTTT
CASSLVPGQPNTEAFF
>NA|TRBJ1-2|NA|TRBV28
TGTGCCAGCAGATACTCGGACAGAGCTAACTATGGCTACACCTTC
CASRYSDRANYGYTF
>NA|TRBJ2-1|TRBD2|TRBV28
TGTGCCAGCAGTTTACGTCCCGGGACTACATACAATGAGCAGTTCTTC
CASSLRPGTTYNEQFF
>few|TRBJ2-1|TRBD2|TRBV4-1
TGCGCCAGCAGCCAAGAGCCTAGCGGGAGGAGTGAGCAGTTCTTC
CASSQEPSGRSEQFF
>NA|TRBJ2-7|TRBD1|TRBV28
TGTGCCAGCAGCAGACAGGGGGCGCCGTACGAGCAGTACTTC
CASSRQGAPYEQYF